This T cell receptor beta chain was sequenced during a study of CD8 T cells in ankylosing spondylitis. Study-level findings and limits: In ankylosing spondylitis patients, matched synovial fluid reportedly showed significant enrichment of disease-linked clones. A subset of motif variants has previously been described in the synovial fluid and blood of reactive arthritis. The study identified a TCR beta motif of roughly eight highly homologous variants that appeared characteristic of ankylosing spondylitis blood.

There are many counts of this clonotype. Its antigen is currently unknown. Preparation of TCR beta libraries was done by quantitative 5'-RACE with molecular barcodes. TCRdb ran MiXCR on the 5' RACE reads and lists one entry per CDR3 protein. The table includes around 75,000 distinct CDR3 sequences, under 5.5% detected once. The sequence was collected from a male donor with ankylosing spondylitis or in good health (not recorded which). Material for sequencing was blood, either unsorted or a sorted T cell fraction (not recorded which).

The CDR3 loop is CASSLAYRGPREQYF. The CDR3 coding sequence is TGCGCCAGCAGCTTGGCTTACAGGGGGCCTCGCGAGCAGTACTTC. This rearrangement joins TRBV5-1 to TRBJ2-7, with TRBD1 identical over 9 bases. This CDR3 contains 15 residues. CDR1 and CDR2 (germline): SGHRS, YFSETQ. The junction had 7 bases not matched to a gene; V was cut back by 0 bases and J by 6 bases.